This TCR beta chain was identified in a study of cytomegalovirus exposure and HLA in healthy donors. Across the whole study: Most donors, 81% of a few hundred genotyped, fell in the Caucasian-associated ancestry cluster.

PCR amplification relied on 60 Vbeta primers (plus 13 Jbeta primers). Method: immunoSEQ multiplex PCR; TCRdb's copy keeps in-frame clones and lacks some. Of about 98,000 clones in the sample, under 75% are singletons; the top ten hold about 1.3%. Comment on this clone: Its specificity is not known.

The CDR3 extends over 15 amino acids. V lost 4 bases, J lost 0 bases, and 13 bases lay in between. Germline V gene data show CDR1 as MNHNS and CDR2 as SASEGT. Findings and limits, study-wide: HLA-A and HLA-B allele assignments for most subjects were reportedly predicted accurately using TCR beta sequences.

The sample was PBMCs. The rearrangement links TRBV6-1 to TRBJ2-7, with a possible D match to TRBD1 (6 bases). The clonotype comes from a female donor in good health and CMV-seronegative. Here the CDR3 DNA reads TGTGCCAGCAGTGCACGACAGGCCTACTCCTACGAGCAGTACTTC. This codes for CASSARQAYSYEQYF.